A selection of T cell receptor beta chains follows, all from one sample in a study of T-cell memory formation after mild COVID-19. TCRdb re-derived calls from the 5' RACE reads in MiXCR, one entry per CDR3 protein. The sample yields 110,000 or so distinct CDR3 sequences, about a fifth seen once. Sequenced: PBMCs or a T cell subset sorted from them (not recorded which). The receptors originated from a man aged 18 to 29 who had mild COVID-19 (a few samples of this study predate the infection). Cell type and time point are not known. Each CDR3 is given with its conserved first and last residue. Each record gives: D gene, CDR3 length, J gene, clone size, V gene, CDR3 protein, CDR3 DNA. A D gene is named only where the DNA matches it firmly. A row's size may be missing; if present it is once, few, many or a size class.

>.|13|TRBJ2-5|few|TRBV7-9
CASSLGDEETQYF
TGTGCCAGCAGCTTAGGTGACGAAGAGACCCAGTACTTC
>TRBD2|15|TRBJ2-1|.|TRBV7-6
CASSPSGGASYEQFF
TGTGCCAGCAGCCCAAGCGGGGGGGCCTCATATGAGCAGTTCTTC
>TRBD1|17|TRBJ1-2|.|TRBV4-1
CASSQGDRGVANYGYTF
TGCGCCAGCAGCCAAGGGGACAGGGGGGTAGCTAACTATGGCTACACCTTC
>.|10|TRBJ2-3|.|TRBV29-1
CSVTTDTQYF
TGCAGCGTTACCACAGATACGCAGTATTTT
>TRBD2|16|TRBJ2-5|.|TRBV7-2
CASSPGLAGGMETQYF
TGTGCCAGCAGCCCGGGACTAGCGGGGGGGATGGAGACCCAGTACTTC
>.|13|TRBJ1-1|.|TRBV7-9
CASSRKGSTEAFF
TGTGCCAGCAGCCGAAAAGGGAGCACTGAAGCTTTCTTT
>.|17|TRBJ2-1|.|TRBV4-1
CASSQAGQLTGYNEQFF
TGCGCCAGCAGCCAAGCGGGACAACTGACCGGCTACAATGAGCAGTTCTTC
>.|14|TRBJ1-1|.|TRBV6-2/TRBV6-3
CASSYSREGTEAFF
TGTGCCAGCAGTTACTCCAGGGAGGGCACTGAAGCTTTCTTT
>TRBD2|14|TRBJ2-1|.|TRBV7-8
CASQGVAGEDEQFF
TGTGCCAGCCAGGGCGTAGCGGGCGAGGATGAGCAGTTCTTC
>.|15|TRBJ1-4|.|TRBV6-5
CASSLIGGNNEKLFF
TGTGCCAGCAGTTTAATAGGGGGGAATAACGAAAAACTGTTTTTT
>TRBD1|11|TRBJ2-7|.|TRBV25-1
CASSAGQQQYF
TGTGCCAGCAGTGCGGGACAGCAGCAGTACTTC
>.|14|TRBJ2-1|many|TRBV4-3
CASSQDIGDNEQFF
TGCGCCAGCAGCCAAGATATCGGGGACAATGAGCAGTTCTTC
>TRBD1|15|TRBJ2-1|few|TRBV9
CASSVDRGLDNEQFF
TGTGCCAGCAGCGTTGACAGGGGTTTGGACAATGAGCAGTTCTTC
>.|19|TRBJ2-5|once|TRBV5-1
CASSAVIFGPGRHQETQYF
.
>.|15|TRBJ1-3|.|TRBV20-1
CSASPFGGAGNTIYF
TGCAGTGCTAGCCCCTTCGGGGGGGCCGGAAACACCATATATTTT
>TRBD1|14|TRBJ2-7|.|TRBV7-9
CASSSRGQVYEQYF
TGTGCCAGCAGCTCCCGGGGACAGGTCTACGAGCAGTACTTC
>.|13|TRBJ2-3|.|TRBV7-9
CASHGSSTDTQYF
TGTGCCAGCCACGGGTCAAGCACAGATACGCAGTATTTT
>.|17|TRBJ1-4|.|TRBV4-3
CASSQEGPPVINEKLFF
TGCGCCAGCAGCCAAGAGGGGCCCCCAGTGATTAATGAAAAACTGTTTTTT
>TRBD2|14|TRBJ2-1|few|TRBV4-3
CASSQDSGAAEQFF
TGCGCCAGCAGCCAAGACAGCGGGGCGGCTGAGCAGTTCTTC
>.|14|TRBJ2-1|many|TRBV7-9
CASSLEPSYNEQFF
TGTGCCAGCAGCTTAGAGCCCTCGTACAATGAGCAGTTCTTC
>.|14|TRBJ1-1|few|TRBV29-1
CSAFTGLVDTEAFF
TGCAGCGCCTTTACAGGGCTGGTGGACACTGAAGCTTTCTTT
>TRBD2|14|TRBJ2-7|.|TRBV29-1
CSVESSGEGYEQYF
TGCAGCGTTGAAAGTAGCGGGGAGGGCTACGAGCAGTACTTC
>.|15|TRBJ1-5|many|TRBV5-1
CASSLDGGDNQPQHF
TGCGCCAGCAGCTTGGACGGGGGAGACAATCAGCCCCAGCATTTT
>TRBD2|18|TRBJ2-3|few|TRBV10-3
CAISGPGLAGGATDTQYF
TGTGCCATCAGTGGCCCGGGACTAGCGGGGGGGGCCACAGATACGCAGTATTTT
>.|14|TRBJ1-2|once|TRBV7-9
CASSLPGGDYGYTF
TGTGCCAGCAGCTTGCCGGGGGGGGACTATGGCTACACCTTC
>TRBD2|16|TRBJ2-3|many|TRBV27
CASSLNPAGGPNTQYF
TGTGCCAGCAGTTTAAATCCAGCGGGGGGGCCAAATACGCAGTATTTT
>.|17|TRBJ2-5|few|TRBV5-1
CASSFSAVSGAQETQYF
TGCGCCAGCAGCTTTTCCGCGGTCTCGGGGGCACAAGAGACCCAGTACTTC
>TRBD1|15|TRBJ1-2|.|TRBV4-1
CASSGSQGAYYGYTF
TGCGCCAGCAGCGGATCACAGGGGGCGTACTATGGCTACACCTTC
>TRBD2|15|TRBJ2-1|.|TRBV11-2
CASRSSGGAHIEQFF
TGTGCCAGCAGATCGAGCGGGGGGGCCCATATTGAGCAGTTCTTC